This T cell receptor (beta chain) is drawn from a study of shared clonotypes between healthy human individuals. This CDR3 has 15 amino acids. The ends were cut back, 4 bases at V and 3 bases at J, with 13 bases in the middle. The V gene's germline CDR1 is MDHEN and CDR2 SYDVKM. The table came from immunoSEQ multiplex PCR; TCRdb's copy has only in-frame clones and leaves some out. Here the sample spans some 2.3 million clones, approximately 95% being singletons. The sequenced sample was naive CD4+ T cells from PBMCs. As to subset: CD45RA+ positively selected. The chain combines TRBV28 with TRBJ1-5; D ambiguous. This sequence originates from a man between 18 and 35 years old in good health. Some clones in this sample may be carry-over from other donors' samples. The CDR3 spells CASSSQVLLNQPQHF. The CDR3 DNA is TGTGCCAGCAGTTCTCAGGTGCTCCTCAATCAGCCCCAGCATTTT.